The 24 T cell receptor beta chains below all came from one sample that was sequenced in a study of long-term antiretroviral therapy in people with HIV. A v3.0 immunoSEQ assay was performed at survey level. Assay used: immunoSEQ multiplex PCR; TCRdb lists only in-frame clones, some missing. The sample holds over 30,000 clones, around three quarters seen once. The input for sequencing was unsorted PBMCs, taken 2 years after starting antiretroviral therapy. These receptors all come from a woman aged 45 to 65 with HIV.

This chain uses TRBV5-1 with TRBJ1-4; D remains unclear. Germline CDR1 reads SGHRS; CDR2 reads YFSETQ. The CDR3 is made up of 21 amino acids. Trimming took 2 bases from V and 4 from J, leaving 30 bases between them. CDR3 region: CASSLGVGWGNYENLNEKLFF. The CDR3 bases are TGCGCCAGCAGCTTAGGCGTTGGTTGGGGAAACTACGAAAATCTTAATGAAAAACTGTTTTTT.

The chain employs TRBV5-6 and TRBJ1-1, with D maybe TRBD1 (5 bases). The germline V and J ends were trimmed by 5 bases and 4 bases, with 12 bases remaining between them. This CDR3 contains 13 residues. Germline values: CDR1 SGHDT, CDR2 YYEEEE. The CDR3 is CASSGRQITEAFF. CDR3 nucleotides: TGTGCCAGCAGTGGTAGACAGATCACTGAAGCTTTCTTT.

The chain links TRBV11-2 to TRBJ2-5; D is unresolved. CDR3 length: 12 amino acids. The germline gives CDR1 SGHAT, CDR2 FQNNGV. The V gene lost 4 bases and the J gene lost 1 base, with 4 bases spanning the gap. In nucleotides, the CDR3 is TGTGCCAGCAGCTCGCTCCAAGAGACCCAGTACTTC. Its protein is CASSSLQETQYF.

This chain connects TRBV11-2 to TRBJ2-5; no reliable D call. CDR1 is SGHAT and CDR2 is FQNNGV in the germline V gene. V was trimmed by 4 bases and J by 3 bases, leaving 3 bases between them. This CDR3 region has 11 residues. The CDR3 here is CASSSKETQYF. In DNA, the CDR3 is TGTGCCAGCAGCTCGAAAGAGACCCAGTACTTC.

The chain carries TRBV30 and TRBJ1-6; 8 bases agree with TRBD1. V trimming: 2 bases; J trimming: 7 bases; junction bases outside the gene matches: 4. The CDR3 consists of 14 residues. The germline V gene encodes CDR1 GTSNPN and CDR2 SVGIG (reference sequence). The DNA of the CDR3 is TGTGCCTGGAGTCGGGGACAGGACAATTCACCCCTCCACTTT. It translates to CAWSRGQDNSPLHF.

The chain employs TRBV27 and TRBJ2-3; TRBD1 is a possible D gene (6 bases). V shed 1 base and J shed 2 bases, with 10 bases lying between them. The CDR3 runs to 15 residues. Germline assignment: CDR1 MNHEY and CDR2 SMNVEV (reference sequence). The CDR3 here is CASSLYAGATDTQYF. DNA of the CDR3: TGTGCCAGCAGTTTATATGCAGGGGCCACAGATACGCAGTATTTT.

This rearrangement joins TRBV2 to TRBJ1-5, with D possibly TRBD1 on 6 matching bases. The CDR3 covers 15 residues. V was shortened by 3 bases and J by 5 bases, with 14 bases between the two germline ends. Germline V gene sequence: CDR1 SNHLY, CDR2 FYNNEI. The CDR3 DNA is TGTGCCAGCAGTGAGAACAGGGAGGGTTATCAGCCCCAGCATTTT. It codes for CASSENREGYQPQHF.

CDR3 sequence reads: CASSLDSGQGRPEAFF. Here the CDR3 DNA reads TGTGCCAGCAGCTTAGACTCCGGCCAGGGACGCCCTGAAGCTTTCTTT. The rearrangement joins TRBV7-9 to TRBJ1-1, with a possible D match to TRBD1 (5 bases). The V gene's germline CDR1 is SEHNR and CDR2 FQNEAQ (reference sequence). With 1 base removed from V and 6 bases from J, the gap between germline ends came to 18 bases. The CDR3 is 16 residues long.

The V and J genes are TRBV20-1 and TRBJ2-3; no firm D call. Germline V gives CDR1 DFQATT, CDR2 SNEGSKA (reference sequence). V lost 4 bases, J lost 5 bases, and 7 bases lay in between. The CDR3 length is 11 residues. The CDR3 DNA is TGCAGTGCTACCTCTGGAGATACGCAGTATTTT. Translated: CSATSGDTQYF.

The chain has TRBV5-1 and TRBJ2-1, with 12 bases matching TRBD2. CDR3 length: 18 amino acids. V shed 3 bases, J shed 2 bases, and the junction held 9 bases outside the gene matches. CDR1 and CDR2 from the germline V gene are SGHRS and YFSETQ. CDR3 sequence: CASSYKSGTSGPYNEQFF. The CDR3 DNA reads TGCGCCAGCAGCTATAAATCCGGGACTAGCGGGCCCTACAATGAGCAGTTCTTC.

The V call is TRBV5-1, the J call TRBJ1-1, with D perhaps TRBD1 (5 bases). CDR1 is SGHRS, CDR2 YFSETQ, per germline. This CDR3 is 13 amino acids long. V lost 4 bases to trimming and J lost 1 base, with 8 bases between them. For the CDR3, the DNA is TGCGCCAGCAGCCATGACAGGAACACTGAAGCTTTCTTT. Translated, it gives CASSHDRNTEAFF.

The chain is built from TRBV30 and TRBJ2-7; D possibly corresponds to TRBD1 (6 bases). The V and J ends lost 0 bases and 2 bases respectively, with 11 bases between them. Germline V gene lookup returns CDR1 GTSNPN and CDR2 SVGIG (reference sequence). The CDR3 runs 14 residues. CDR3 sequence reads: CAWSVGGQAYEQYF. The CDR3 DNA is TGTGCCTGGAGTGTAGGGGGACAAGCCTACGAGCAGTACTTC. The full variable domain, rest sourced from reference TRBV30 and TRBJ2-7, is SQTIHQWPATLVQPVGSPLSLECTVEGTSNPNLYWYRQAAGRGLQLLFYSVGIGQISSEVPQNLSASRPQDRQFILSSKKLLLSDSGFYLCAWSVGGQAYEQYFGPGTRLTVT.

The table lists this clone with a count of one. V and J are TRBV5-1 and TRBJ2-1; 7 bases match TRBD1. V shed 6 bases and J 4 bases; nucleotides not matched to a gene: 10. Per the germline V gene, CDR1 is SGHRS and CDR2 is YFSETQ. The CDR3 sequence is 15 residues long. Here the CDR3 DNA reads TGCGCCAGCAATACAGGGGCCCCTTGGTACAATGAGCAGTTCTTC. As protein: CASNTGAPWYNEQFF.

This clone came up a few times. The J gene is TRBJ1-2, the V gene TRBV5-1; the match to TRBD1 covers 7 bases. CDR3 size: 15 residues. V gave up 7 bases and J gave up 4 bases; unmatched junction bases: 13. Germline lookup yields CDR1 SGHRS and CDR2 YFSETQ. For the CDR3, the DNA is TGCGCCAGCTCAAGAATGACAGGGTCCGGCTATGGCTACACCTTC. Protein sequence: CASSRMTGSGYGYTF.

This clone was counted between two and nine times. This chain joins TRBV2 and TRBJ1-4; D may be TRBD1 (5 bases). Germline V gives CDR1 SNHLY, CDR2 FYNNEI. This CDR3 comprises 14 residues. Trimming removed 1 base at V and 5 bases at J, with 8 bases between. The CDR3 loop is CASSEGGKNEKLFF. In nucleotides, the CDR3 is TGTGCCAGCAGTGAAGGGGGGAAAAATGAAAAACTGTTTTTT.

The CDR3 here is CASSRRTGGSYEQYF. In nucleotides, the CDR3 is TGTGCCAGCAGCAGGCGGACAGGGGGCTCCTACGAGCAGTACTTC. The gene calls are TRBV7-7 and TRBJ2-7; 10 bases align to TRBD1. There are 15 residues in the CDR3. Germline CDR1 is SSHAT and CDR2 is FNYEAQ (reference sequence). V was pared by 5 bases and J by 0 bases, with 4 bases of the junction left unmatched.

CDR3 sequence (DNA): TGTGCCAGCAGTGGGGGACAGGGCCACTACGAGCAGTACGTC. Its translation: CASSGGQGHYEQYV. V is TRBV2 and J is TRBJ2-7; 9 bases are a match to TRBD1. Germline V lookup: CDR1 SNHLY, CDR2 FYNNEI. J gave up 3 bases and V 4 bases, and 4 bases lay outside the gene matches. CDR3 size: 14 residues.

This clone was recorded a few times. The rearrangement links TRBV7-3 to TRBJ2-2; TRBD2 matches at 10 bases. Germline CDR1 is SGHTA and CDR2 is FQGTGA. The CDR3 covers 14 residues. V dropped 6 bases and J dropped 5; count of bases not matched to a gene: 3. CDR3 bases: TGTGCCAGCAGTCTACTAGCGGGAACCGGGGAGCTGTTTTTT. Its translation: CASSLLAGTGELFF.

By its share, this clone is medium-sized. The chain has TRBV5-1 and TRBJ1-2; the D gene is possibly TRBD1 (6 bases). The CDR3 is made up of 11 amino acids. V was cut by 5 bases and J by 7 bases, with 9 bases left in between. Per germline, CDR1 SGHRS and CDR2 YFSETQ. CDR3 region: CASRGAGGYTF. CDR3 sequence (DNA): TGCGCCAGCAGGGGGGCAGGTGGCTACACCTTC. Based on the CDR3 plus reference TRBV5-1 and TRBJ1-2, the full variable domain is KAGVTQTPRYLIKTRGQQVTLSCSPISGHRSVSWYQQTPGQGLQFLFEYFSETQRNKGNFPGRFSGRQFSNSRSEMNVSTLELGDSALYLCASRGAGGYTFGSGTRLTVV.

V and J are TRBV7-8 and TRBJ2-2, with D perhaps matching TRBD2 (6 bases). The CDR3 spans 13 residues. Germline V gene data show CDR1 as SGHVS and CDR2 as FQNEAQ. Between the trimmed V and J ends, which lost 8 bases and 7 bases, there was a span of 14 bases. The CDR3 is CASSLGGGGELFF. DNA for the CDR3: TGTGCCAGCTCACTGGGAGGCGGCGGGGAGCTGTTTTTT.

CDR3 residues: CASRPWDRGSGGYTF. The CDR3 DNA reads as TGTGCCAGCAGGCCATGGGACAGGGGGTCGGGAGGCTACACCTTC. V and J are TRBV6-5 and TRBJ1-2; 11 nucleotides align to TRBD1. The CDR3 runs 15 residues. V trimming: 6 bases; J trimming: 8 bases; junction bases outside the gene matches: 11. Germline V lookup: CDR1 MNHEY, CDR2 SVGAGI.

This clone appeared a few times. V and J are TRBV30 and TRBJ1-2; maybe TRBD1 (5 bases). Germline V gene data show CDR1 as GTSNPN and CDR2 as SVGIG (reference sequence). Between the trimmed V and J ends, which lost 2 bases and 6 bases, there was a span of 16 bases. The CDR3 is made up of 14 amino acids. The CDR3: CAWSSGYPTDGYTF. For the CDR3, the DNA is TGTGCCTGGAGTTCAGGGTACCCAACCGATGGCTACACCTTC. Combining the CDR3 with reference TRBV30 and TRBJ1-2 gives the whole variable domain SQTIHQWPATLVQPVGSPLSLECTVEGTSNPNLYWYRQAAGRGLQLLFYSVGIGQISSEVPQNLSASRPQDRQFILSSKKLLLSDSGFYLCAWSSGYPTDGYTFGSGTRLTVV.

The V gene is TRBV11-3, the J gene TRBJ1-2; D not resolved. The germline CDR1 and CDR2 sequences are SGHNT and YENEEA. This CDR3 comprises 14 residues. The V end lost 5 bases, the J end lost 4 bases, and 14 bases lay between the germline ends. The CDR3 coding sequence is TGTGCCAGCAGCGCTCACGGACCGATCTATGGCTACACCTTC. This sequence encodes CASSAHGPIYGYTF.

The V call is TRBV5-5, the J call TRBJ2-3, with D unresolved. CDR3 length equals 14 residues. Germline CDR1 is SGHKS and CDR2 is YYEKEE (reference sequence). The ends were cut back, 4 bases at V and 1 base at J, with 10 bases in the middle. In DNA form, the CDR3 reads TGTGCCAGCAGCCTAAGACGCGGCACAGATACGCAGTATTTT. Residues: CASSLRRGTDTQYF.